This is a list of T cell receptor beta chains from one sample in a study of CD8+ T cells in alopecia areata. Assay used: immunoSEQ multiplex PCR; TCRdb lists only in-frame clones, some missing. The sample holds about 210,000 clones, over 60% seen once. The input for sequencing was CD4+ T cells sorted from blood, taken between weeks 43 and 45, from a patient treated with tofacitinib. The receptors here all came from a human donor with alopecia areata. CDR3s include the opening cysteine and the closing phenylalanine or tryptophan. D genes are given only for firm matches. A clone size is listed for some rows: how often the clone was seen (once, few, many), or a class if it is expanded.

d_gene	abundance	j_gene	v_gene	len	CDR3nt	CDR3aa
NA	NA	TRBJ2-5	TRBV6-5	13	TGTGCCAGCAGCCCCAGTAGCGACGGGACCCAGTACTTC	CASSPSSDGTQYF
NA	NA	TRBJ1-4	TRBV29-1	13	TGCAGCGTTGCTAAGGGTTCAAGGGAAAAACTGTTTTTT	CSVAKGSREKLFF
NA	NA	TRBJ2-5	TRBV7-2	13	TGTGCCAGCAGCTTAGTGTTCCAAGAGACCCAGTACTTC	CASSLVFQETQYF
NA	few	TRBJ2-7	TRBV30	12	TGTGCCTGGAGTGTCGGGGGCTACGAGCAGTACTTC	CAWSVGGYEQYF
NA	NA	TRBJ1-1	TRBV29-1	13	TGCAGCGTTGAGGGACAAAGGAACACTGAAGCTTTCTTT	CSVEGQRNTEAFF
NA	NA	TRBJ2-7	TRBV29-1	13	TGCAGCGTTGCTTACAGGGTGTTGGGAGAGCAGTACTTC	CSVAYRVLGEQYF
TRBD2	NA	TRBJ2-3	TRBV7-2	14	TGTGCCAGCAGCCCAACTAGCGGGGCGGATACGCAGTATTTT	CASSPTSGADTQYF
TRBD1	NA	TRBJ2-7	TRBV25-1	14	TGTGCCAGCAGTGAGCGACAGGGGTTCTACGAGCAGTACTTC	CASSERQGFYEQYF
TRBD1	few	TRBJ2-2	TRBV6-4	14	TGTGCCAGCAGACCCCAGGGGGATGCCGGGGAGCTGTTTTTT	CASRPQGDAGELFF
NA	NA	TRBJ1-2	TRBV4-3	14	TGCGCCAGCAGCCGGGGTTTACGGGACTATGGCTACACCTTC	CASSRGLRDYGYTF
NA	once	TRBJ2-7	TRBV7-2	14	TGTGCCAGCAGCCGTTTGCGGGGCGCATACGAGCAGTACTTC	CASSRLRGAYEQYF
TRBD2	once	TRBJ2-1	TRBV4-3	16	TGCGCCAGCAGCCGGGATAGCGGGGGGGCAGTCAATGAGCAGTTCTTC	CASSRDSGGAVNEQFF
NA	NA	TRBJ1-6	TRBV9	14	TGTGCCAGCAGCAAGGCAGGGAGGATTTCACCCCTCCACTTT	CASSKAGRISPLHF
NA	few	TRBJ1-5	TRBV4-1	15	TGCGCCAGCAGCCAATTTCGGGACCACAATCAGCCCCAGCATTTT	CASSQFRDHNQPQHF
NA	few	TRBJ2-7	TRBV7-8	13	TGTGCCAGCAGCTTAGCAGGGACCAACGAGCAGTACTTC	CASSLAGTNEQYF